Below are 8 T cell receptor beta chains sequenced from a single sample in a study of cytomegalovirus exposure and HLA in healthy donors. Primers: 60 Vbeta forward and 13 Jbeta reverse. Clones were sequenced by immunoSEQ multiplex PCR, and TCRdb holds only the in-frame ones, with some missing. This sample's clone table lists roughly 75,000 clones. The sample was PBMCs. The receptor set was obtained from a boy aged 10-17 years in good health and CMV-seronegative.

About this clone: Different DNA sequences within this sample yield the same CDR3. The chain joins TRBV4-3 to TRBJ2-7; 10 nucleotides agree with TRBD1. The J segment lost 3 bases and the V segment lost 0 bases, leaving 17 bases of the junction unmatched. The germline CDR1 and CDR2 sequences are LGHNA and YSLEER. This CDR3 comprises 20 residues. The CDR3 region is CASSQEASRFVGTGDYEQYF. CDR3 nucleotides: TGCGCCAGCAGCCAAGAGGCTTCGAGGTTTGTCGGGACAGGGGACTACGAGCAGTACTTC.

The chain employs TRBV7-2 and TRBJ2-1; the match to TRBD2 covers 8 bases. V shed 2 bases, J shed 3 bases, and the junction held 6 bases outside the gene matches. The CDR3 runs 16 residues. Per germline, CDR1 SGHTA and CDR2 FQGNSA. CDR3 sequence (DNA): TGTGCCAGCAGCTTAAGAGCGGGAGCGAGCTACAATGAGCAGTTCTTC. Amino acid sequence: CASSLRAGASYNEQFF.

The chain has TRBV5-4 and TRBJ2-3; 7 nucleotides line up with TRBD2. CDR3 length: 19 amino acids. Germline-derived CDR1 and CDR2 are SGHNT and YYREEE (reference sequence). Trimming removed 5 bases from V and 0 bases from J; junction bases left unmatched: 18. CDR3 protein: CASSRRAGLYQASTDTQYF. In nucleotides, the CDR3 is TGTGCCAGCAGTCGACGAGCGGGGTTGTACCAAGCTAGCACAGATACGCAGTATTTT. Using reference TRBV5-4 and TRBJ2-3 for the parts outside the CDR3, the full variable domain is ETGVTQSPTHLIKTRGQQVTLRCSSQSGHNTVSWYQQALGQGPQFIFQYYREEENGRGNFPPRFSGLQFPNYSSELNVNALELDDSALYLCASSRRAGLYQASTDTQYFGPGTRLTVL.

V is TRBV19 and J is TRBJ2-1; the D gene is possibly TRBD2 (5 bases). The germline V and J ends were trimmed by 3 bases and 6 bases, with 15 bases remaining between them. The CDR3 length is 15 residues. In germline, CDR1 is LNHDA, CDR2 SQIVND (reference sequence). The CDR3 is CASSISRARINEQFF. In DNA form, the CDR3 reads TGTGCCAGTAGTATTTCGAGGGCGCGCATCAATGAGCAGTTCTTC.

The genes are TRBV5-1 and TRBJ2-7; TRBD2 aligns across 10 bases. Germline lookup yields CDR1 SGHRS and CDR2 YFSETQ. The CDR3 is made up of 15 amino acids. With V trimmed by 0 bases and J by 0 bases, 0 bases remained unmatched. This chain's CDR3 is CASSLGTSGSYEQYF. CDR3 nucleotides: TGCGCCAGCAGCTTGGGGACTAGCGGCTCCTACGAGCAGTACTTC.

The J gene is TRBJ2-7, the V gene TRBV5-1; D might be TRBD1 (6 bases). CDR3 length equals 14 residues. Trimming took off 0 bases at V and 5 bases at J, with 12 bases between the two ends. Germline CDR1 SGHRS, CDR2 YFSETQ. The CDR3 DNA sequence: TGCGCCAGCAGCTTGGCCCGACAGGCGGACGAGCAGTACTTC. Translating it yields CASSLARQADEQYF.

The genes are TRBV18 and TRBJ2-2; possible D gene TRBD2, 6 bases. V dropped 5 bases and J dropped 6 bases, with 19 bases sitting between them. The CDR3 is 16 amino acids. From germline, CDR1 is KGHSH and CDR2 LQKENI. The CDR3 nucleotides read TGTGCCAGCTCAGCCCGACGACTAGTAGGTCCCGGGGAGCTGTTTTTT. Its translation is CASSARRLVGPGELFF.

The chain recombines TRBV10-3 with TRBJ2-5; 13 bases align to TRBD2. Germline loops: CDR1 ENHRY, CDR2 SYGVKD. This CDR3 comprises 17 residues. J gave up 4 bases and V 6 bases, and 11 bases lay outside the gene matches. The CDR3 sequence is CAISPTGLAGQGETQYF. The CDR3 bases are TGTGCCATCAGCCCCACGGGACTAGCGGGACAGGGAGAGACCCAGTACTTC.